In this sample, the clone carrying this TCR beta chain turned up a few times. Its antigen remains unidentified. V shed 5 bases, J shed 4 bases, and the junction held 6 bases outside the gene matches. The germline V gene encodes CDR1 SQVTM and CDR2 ANQGSEA. The CDR3 has 13 residues. As for time point: patch test 3, about 24 weeks after DPC sensitization. Treatment in this sample: therapeutic diphenylcyclopropenone sensitization with weekly scalp DPC. This record belongs to a study of human T cells and chemical hapten exposure. Study in general: Patch tests applied 0.01% DPC to the upper back and were scored after 6 days. Study results and limitations: Expanded TCRs formed significantly more large CDR3 similarity clusters than controls.

TCRdb itself ran the RACE reads through MiXCR, one entry per CDR3 protein. Seen here are fewer than 200,000 distinct CDR3 sequences, 28% observed once, and the top ten hold around 2.3%. Sequencing was performed on whole blood, taken in connection with sensitization to the hapten diphenylcyclopropenone (DPC). This chain connects TRBV29-1 to TRBJ1-1; 8 positions agree with TRBD1. This receptor was taken from a young woman with alopecia areata. Some clones in this sample may be carry-over from other donors' samples. CDR3 bases: TGCAGCGTTAGCGACAGGGGTTTCACTGAAGCTTTCTTT. Amino acid sequence: CSVSDRGFTEAFF.